This T cell receptor beta chain was captured by sequencing in a study of blood T cell repertoires in COVID-19. On the study more broadly: PBMCs, B-cell-depleted T cells, or T cells were the source of the cDNA or gDNA that made up the material.

Under the authors' procedure: By means of reference gene primer amplification, nucleated cell counts were estimated. Profiled with immunoSEQ multiplex PCR; TCRdb holds only in-frame clones, not every one. V and J calls and clone size are given by that table; D and trimming were obtained from the DNA. Among about 89,000 clones listed, about 77% were seen once. This clone was seen once. Trimming removed 4 bases from V and 3 bases from J; junction bases left unmatched: 6. This CDR3 is 15 amino acids long. CDR1 and CDR2 (germline): SGHTA, FQGNSA. The genes are TRBV7-2 and TRBJ2-1, with 7 bases identical to TRBD2. The sequenced sample was peripheral blood. The source of this sequence is a man in his sixties or seventies with COVID-19, enrolled during active disease. Written as DNA, the CDR3 is TGTGCCAGCAGCTCCGCTAGCGGCGACTACAATGAGCAGTTCTTC. It specifies CASSSASGDYNEQFF.